The 30 T cell receptor beta chains reported below all come from one sample, sequenced in a study of PD-L1 blockade in urothelial cancer (dated by TCRdb to about 2017). Receptor amplification or capture employed the immunoSEQ multiplex PCR assay. In TCRdb, the immuneACCESS table is reduced to in-frame sequences with V and J assigned. These tables do not hold every clone; where another copy was compared, an unresolved V gene accounts for under half, and the others remain unexplained. This sample gives 40,000 to 60,000 clones in total; around 80% of them show up just once. The ten largest clones add up to more than 3% of the sample. The time point label corresponds to: pretreatment peripheral blood. The sample was PBMCs, taken around atezolizumab (anti-PD-L1) treatment. Receptors were obtained from a man between 65 and 80 years old with urothelial cancer.

V gene TRBV7-2 combines with J gene TRBJ2-7; TRBD1 matches at 9 bases. Germline lookup yields CDR1 SGHTA and CDR2 FQGNSA. The CDR3 is made up of 12 amino acids. V was pared by 5 bases and J by 10 bases, with 6 bases of the junction left unmatched. In nucleotides, the CDR3 is TGTGCCAGCAGCCCCGGGACAGGGCGTCAGTACTTC. Protein product: CASSPGTGRQYF. The variable domain in full, completed from reference TRBV7-2 and TRBJ2-7, reads GAGVSQSPSNKVTEKGKDVELRCDPISGHTALYWYRQSLGQGLEFLIYFQGNSAPDKSGLPSDRFSAERTGGSVSTLTIQRTQQEDSAVYLCASSPGTGRQYFGPGTRLTVT.

This clone qualifies as medium-sized. This rearrangement joins TRBV27 to TRBJ2-7; 10 bases align to TRBD1. The length of the CDR3 is 14 residues. The germline CDR1 and CDR2 sequences are MNHEY and SMNVEV (reference sequence). V was pared by 6 bases and J by 3 bases, with 5 bases of the junction left unmatched. CDR3 nucleotide sequence: TGTGCCAGCAGGGGGACAGGGGTGGTCTACGAGCAGTACTTC. Translating gives CASRGTGVVYEQYF.

This chain joins TRBV10-2 and TRBJ2-7, with D possibly being TRBD1 (5 bases). Germline-derived CDR1 and CDR2 are WSHSY and SAAADI. CDR3 length equals 13 residues. V shed 7 bases and J shed 6 bases, with 16 bases lying between them. The CDR3: CASTDTELSEQYF. Here the CDR3 DNA reads TGCGCCAGCACGGACACCGAATTGTCCGAGCAGTACTTC.

This clone was seen once. The chain uses TRBV6-1 and TRBJ2-7; 9 nucleotides line up with TRBD1. The CDR3 sequence is 14 residues long. Germline CDR1 and CDR2: MNHNS and SASEGT. Trimming at V came to 9 bases and at J to 1 base, leaving 7 bases not matched to a gene. In DNA form, the CDR3 reads TGTGCCAGTGACCGGGACAGGGCGTCCTACGAGCAGTACTTC. Its translation: CASDRDRASYEQYF.

This chain connects TRBV12-5 to TRBJ2-5; possible D gene TRBD1, 6 bases. The CDR3 spans 12 residues. The germline V gene encodes CDR1 LGHNT and CDR2 FRNRAP. Trimming left V 6 bases short and J 5 bases short, with 10 bases between. The CDR3 sequence is CASGRDRETQYF. CDR3 nucleotides: TGTGCTAGTGGACGCGACAGGGAGACCCAGTACTTC.

The gene calls are TRBV7-2 and TRBJ2-5; 9 nucleotides line up with TRBD2. Germline V gene sequence: CDR1 SGHTA, CDR2 FQGNSA. J was trimmed by 6 bases and V by 5 bases; bases with no gene match: 10. The CDR3 is made up of 15 amino acids. The CDR3 DNA reads TGTGCCAGCAGCACCGTCGGGACTAGCTTACAGACCCAGTACTTC. Amino acids: CASSTVGTSLQTQYF.

The CDR3 loop reads CAISGGQGASYEQYF. For the CDR3, the DNA is TGTGCCATCAGTGGGGGACAGGGAGCTTCCTACGAGCAGTACTTC. The rearrangement joins TRBV10-3 to TRBJ2-7, with 9 positions matching TRBD1. This CDR3 comprises 15 residues. Germline V lookup: CDR1 ENHRY, CDR2 SYGVKD. Trimming cost V 4 bases and J 1 base; bases outside gene matches: 5.

The chain joins TRBV7-2 to TRBJ2-7; 14 bases agree with TRBD2. The CDR3 is 17 amino acids. Unmatched junction bases numbered 7, after V lost 3 bases and J lost 3 bases. Germline V lookup: CDR1 SGHTA, CDR2 FQGNSA. As DNA, the CDR3 is TGTGCCAGCAGCTTGGGGACTAGCGGGGGAGGAGGCTACGAGCAGTACTTC. Its translation: CASSLGTSGGGGYEQYF.

This chain joins TRBV7-3 and TRBJ2-3, with no clear D. V was pared by 1 base and J by 2 bases, with 13 bases between. The CDR3 has 16 amino acids. Germline CDR1 SGHTA, CDR2 FQGTGA. Here the CDR3 DNA reads TGTGCCAGCAGCTTAAAAGAACCGTGGCTCACAGATACGCAGTATTTT. Encoded protein: CASSLKEPWLTDTQYF.

This clone was recorded a few times. One end of the junction varies from germline; a read error may be responsible. The chain uses TRBV5-1 and TRBJ2-1; D unresolved. Germline CDR1 and CDR2: SGHRS and YFSETQ. This CDR3 spans 13 amino acids. CDR3 sequence: CASREYTNGFFLF. CDR3 sequence (DNA): TGCGCCAGCAGGGAGTATACAAATGGGTTTTTTCTCTTC.

The chain recombines TRBV7-3 with TRBJ1-2, with unresolved D. Between the trimmed V and J ends, which lost 4 bases and 4 bases, there was a span of 13 bases. Germline CDR1 SGHTA, CDR2 FQGTGA. The CDR3 length is 14 residues. The CDR3 DNA reads as TGTGCCAGCAGCTCCGGCGGGGATCGCTATGGCTACACCTTC. Amino acid sequence: CASSSGGDRYGYTF.

The chain recombines TRBV10-3 with TRBJ2-7; TRBD2 matches at 13 bases. The CDR3 totals 14 residues. V lost 6 bases, J lost 4 bases, and 3 bases stayed unmatched. Germline V gives CDR1 ENHRY, CDR2 SYGVKD. The CDR3 sequence: CAISLTSGGYEQYF. The DNA for the CDR3 is TGTGCCATCAGCCTGACTAGCGGGGGGTACGAGCAGTACTTC.

CDR3 sequence (DNA): TGTGCCATCAGCTCGGACACAGGCCCCTATGGCTACACCTTC. Translated: CAISSDTGPYGYTF. This chain connects TRBV10-3 to TRBJ1-2; tentatively, D is TRBD1 (5 bases). Germline V gives CDR1 ENHRY, CDR2 SYGVKD. CDR3 length: 14 amino acids. Trimming pared 6 bases from V and 4 bases from J, leaving 15 bases between.

This sequence joins TRBV4-1 and TRBJ2-1, with 9 bases that match TRBD1. The germline CDR1 and CDR2 sequences are MGHRA and YSYEKL. Trimming took 4 bases from V and 7 from J; bases not matched to a gene: 11. The CDR3 consists of 16 residues. The CDR3 region is CASSPEWGQGSNEQFF. DNA of the CDR3: TGCGCCAGCAGCCCCGAGTGGGGACAGGGTAGTAATGAGCAGTTCTTC.

The chain is built from TRBV2 and TRBJ2-1; 7 nucleotides align to TRBD1. Germline V CDR1 and CDR2: SNHLY, FYNNEI. V shed 4 bases, J shed 2 bases, and the junction held 2 bases outside the gene matches. The length of the CDR3 is 14 residues. This CDR3 reads CASSAQGAYNEQFF. The CDR3 DNA is TGTGCCAGCAGTGCTCAGGGGGCCTACAATGAGCAGTTCTTC.

The chain recombines TRBV28 with TRBJ1-1; D is uncertain. The CDR3 runs 14 residues. The ends were cut back, 2 bases at V and 5 bases at J, with 12 bases in the middle. Germline loops: CDR1 MDHEN, CDR2 SYDVKM. CDR3 bases: TGTGCCAGCAGTTTACGCCTCGGAGGAACTGAAGCTTTCTTT. Its protein product is CASSLRLGGTEAFF.

This clone was recorded only once. The chain joins TRBV5-1 to TRBJ2-7; TRBD2 matches 8 bases. V shed 1 base and J 2 bases; nucleotides not matched to a gene: 5. Germline CDR1 and CDR2: SGHRS and YFSETQ. The CDR3 is 15 amino acids. The CDR3 is CASSLQRGPTYEQYF. CDR3 sequence (DNA): TGCGCCAGCAGCTTGCAGCGGGGGCCCACCTACGAGCAGTACTTC.

The chain uses TRBV5-1 and TRBJ1-2; unclear D gene. V was clipped by 0 bases and J by 4 bases, with 7 bases between them. From germline, CDR1 is SGHRS and CDR2 YFSETQ. The CDR3 length is 13 residues. The CDR3: CASSLDVGYGYTF. The CDR3 bases are TGCGCCAGCAGCTTGGACGTCGGCTATGGCTACACCTTC. Complete variable domain (other parts from reference TRBV5-1 and TRBJ1-2): KAGVTQTPRYLIKTRGQQVTLSCSPISGHRSVSWYQQTPGQGLQFLFEYFSETQRNKGNFPGRFSGRQFSNSRSEMNVSTLELGDSALYLCASSLDVGYGYTFGSGTRLTVV.

The rearrangement links TRBV13 to TRBJ2-7; 11 bases are shared with TRBD1. The CDR3 totals 16 residues. The germline V gene encodes CDR1 PRHDT and CDR2 FYEKMQ (reference sequence). The J segment lost 3 bases and the V segment lost 6 bases, leaving 10 bases of the junction unmatched. The CDR3 DNA is TGTGCCAGCAGGAAAACAGGGGACAGGGGGAACTACGAGCAGTACTTC. It codes for CASRKTGDRGNYEQYF.

The chain has TRBV13 and TRBJ2-4; D may be TRBD1 (6 bases). V dropped 10 bases and J dropped 2 bases, with 15 bases sitting between them. The CDR3 sequence is 14 residues long. Looked up from germline, CDR1 is PRHDT and CDR2 is FYEKMQ (reference sequence). CDR3 DNA sequence: TGTGCCACAAACAGGGCAGGGACCAAAAACATTCAGTACTTC. Amino acid sequence: CATNRAGTKNIQYF.

The chain recombines TRBV19 with TRBJ2-2, with 9 nucleotides matching TRBD1. CDR3 length: 14 amino acids. V was clipped by 10 bases and J by 1 base; unmatched bases: 4. Germline lookup yields CDR1 LNHDA and CDR2 SQIVND (reference sequence). The CDR3 sequence is CAIGTGRNTGELFF. CDR3 in DNA: TGTGCCATTGGGACAGGGAGGAACACCGGGGAGCTGTTTTTT.

V and J are TRBV7-8 and TRBJ1-2, with 10 bases lining up with TRBD1. Per germline, CDR1 SGHVS and CDR2 FQNEAQ. Unmatched junction bases numbered 1, after V lost 1 base and J lost 8 bases. This CDR3 is built from 13 residues. The CDR3: CASSLGDRGGYTF. The DNA of the CDR3 is TGTGCCAGCAGCTTAGGGGACAGGGGAGGCTACACCTTC. The full variable domain, rest sourced from reference TRBV7-8 and TRBJ1-2, is GAGVSQSPRYKVAKRGQDVALRCDPISGHVSLFWYQQALGQGPEFLTYFQNEAQLDKSGLPSDRFFAERPEGSVSTLKIQRTQQEDSAVYLCASSLGDRGGYTFGSGTRLTVV.

V is TRBV4-1 and J is TRBJ2-7; TRBD1 aligns across 8 bases. The germline CDR1 and CDR2 sequences are MGHRA and YSYEKL. The length of the CDR3 is 15 residues. With V trimmed by 1 base and J by 6 bases, 8 bases remained unmatched. The DNA of the CDR3 is TGCGCCAGCAGCCAAGCCGGACAGGGTGGGCGCGAGCAGTACTTC. Protein sequence: CASSQAGQGGREQYF.

The chain joins TRBV19 to TRBJ2-2; D unclear. Trimming took 0 bases from V and 0 from J, leaving 5 bases between them. The CDR3 loop spans 15 amino acids. Germline CDR1 reads LNHDA; CDR2 reads SQIVND (reference sequence). Here the CDR3 DNA reads TGTGCCAGTAGTATAGAACCAGCGAACACCGGGGAGCTGTTTTTT. Amino acid sequence: CASSIEPANTGELFF.

The table lists this clone with a count of one. The rearrangement joins TRBV28 to TRBJ2-7, with no clear D. The CDR3 length is 16 residues. Trimming stripped 5 bases from V and 2 bases from J, with 19 bases between. Germline assignment: CDR1 MDHEN and CDR2 SYDVKM. The CDR3 DNA follows: TGTGCCAGCAGTCCCTCCGGCTCCCCGGGTCCCTACGAGCAGTACTTC. Protein sequence: CASSPSGSPGPYEQYF. The variable domain in full, completed from reference TRBV28 and TRBJ2-7, reads DVKVTQSSRYLVKRTGEKVFLECVQDMDHENMFWYRQDPGLGLRLIYFSYDVKMKEKGDIPEGYSVSREKKERFSLILESASTNQTSMYLCASSPSGSPGPYEQYFGPGTRLTVT.

In nucleotides, the CDR3 is TGTGCCAGCAGCCGGGGACAGGGGGCCGGGGAGCTGTTTTTT. It specifies CASSRGQGAGELFF. This sequence joins TRBV5-4 and TRBJ2-2; 11 bases map to TRBD1. The ends lost 4 bases at V and 6 bases at J; junction bases unmatched: 2. This CDR3 is built from 14 residues. Germline CDR1 reads SGHNT; CDR2 reads YYREEE (reference sequence).

This chain links TRBV27 with TRBJ2-1, with 9 bases that match TRBD2. CDR1 and CDR2 (germline): MNHEY, SMNVEV (reference sequence). V shed 3 bases, J shed 14 bases, and the junction held 14 bases outside the gene matches. The CDR3 covers 15 residues. This CDR3 reads CASSFDGRAGGPKFF. For the CDR3, the DNA is TGTGCCAGCAGTTTTGACGGTCGCGCGGGAGGGCCAAAGTTCTTC.

This chain uses TRBV5-1 with TRBJ2-2, with D perhaps TRBD2 (5 bases). This CDR3 has 15 residues. V was pared by 4 bases and J by 1 base, with 11 bases between. The germline V gene has CDR1 SGHRS and CDR2 YFSETQ. The CDR3: CASSPAAGNTGELFF. The CDR3 DNA sequence: TGCGCCAGCAGCCCGGCGGCGGGGAACACCGGGGAGCTGTTTTTT.

The rearrangement joins TRBV30 to TRBJ2-3; 16 positions agree with TRBD2. Germline values: CDR1 GTSNPN, CDR2 SVGIG (reference sequence). CDR3 size: 16 residues. V shed 8 bases and J 8 bases; nucleotides not matched to a gene: 13. The CDR3 here is CATTLSGLAGGGTQYF. DNA of the CDR3: TGTGCCACAACTCTGTCGGGACTAGCGGGGGGGGGTACGCAGTATTTT.

This chain links TRBV5-4 with TRBJ2-7; 12 nucleotides align to TRBD2. The CDR3 contains 15 residues. The V segment lost 5 bases and the J segment 3 bases; nucleotides outside the gene matches: 6. Germline assignment: CDR1 SGHNT and CDR2 YYREEE (reference sequence). The CDR3 coding sequence is TGTGCCAGCAGTTTACTAGCGGGAGGCTACTACGAGCAGTACTTC. Protein product: CASSLLAGGYYEQYF.